Presented here are 15 T cell receptor beta chains from one specimen sequenced in a study of control samples from healthy donors and cancer patients. This table comes from immunoSEQ multiplex PCR, and its TCRdb copy is limited to in-frame clones, with some not included. The profile shows 80,000 to 100,000 clones, approximately 92% of them singletons. Input material: blood. Source of these receptors: a human donor in good health. The donor label of this sample is uncertain.

This clone occurred once. This chain connects TRBV5-5 to TRBJ2-7; D is unresolved. The length of the CDR3 is 14 residues. Germline V gene sequence: CDR1 SGHKS, CDR2 YYEKEE (reference sequence). The germline V and J ends were trimmed by 1 base and 2 bases, with 10 bases remaining between them. The CDR3 loop is CASSLRETTYEQYV. The CDR3 nucleotides are TGTGCCAGCAGCTTGCGCGAAACTACCTACGAGCAGTACGTC.

In its sample, this clone was seen once. The chain links TRBV6-2 or TRBV6-3 to TRBJ2-1; a possible D gene is TRBD2 (7 bases). This CDR3 has 15 residues. V dropped 2 bases and J dropped 7 bases, with 15 bases sitting between them. Germline assignment: CDR1 MNHEY and CDR2 SVGEGT. The DNA of the CDR3 is TGTGCCAGCAGTTACCGGGGGGCGCGTCAAAATGAGCAGTTCTTC. It is translated as CASSYRGARQNEQFF.

The chain is built from TRBV25-1 and TRBJ1-3; D uncertain. V gave up 5 bases and J gave up 0 bases, with 14 bases separating them. Germline V gives CDR1 MGHDK, CDR2 SYGVNS. The length of the CDR3 is 16 residues. In DNA, the CDR3 is TGTGCCAGCAGTCCCAAGGTGGTGGACTCTGGAAACACCATATATTTT. Translation gives CASSPKVVDSGNTIYF.

The rearrangement joins TRBV2 to TRBJ1-2; TRBD1 agrees at 9 bases. The CDR3 extends over 15 amino acids. V shed 6 bases and J 2 bases; nucleotides not matched to a gene: 7. Germline V gene data show CDR1 as SNHLY and CDR2 as FYNNEI. The CDR3 sequence: CASRAGQGLNYGYTF. The CDR3 DNA reads TGTGCCAGCAGAGCGGGACAGGGACTAAACTATGGCTACACCTTC.

This clone was seen only once. The chain employs TRBV6-1 and TRBJ2-1; 10 nucleotides agree with TRBD2. Germline values: CDR1 MNHNS, CDR2 SASEGT. J gave up 9 bases and V 0 bases, and 8 bases lay outside the gene matches. CDR3 size: 16 residues. The CDR3 region is CASSEAASGGALEQFF. The CDR3 DNA follows: TGTGCCAGCAGTGAAGCTGCAAGCGGGGGGGCCCTTGAGCAGTTCTTC.

The rearrangement uses TRBV5-1 and TRBJ2-5, with D perhaps assigned TRBD1 or TRBD2 (5 bases each). The V gene's germline CDR1 is SGHRS and CDR2 YFSETQ. V was clipped by 0 bases and J by 0 bases, with 9 bases between them. This CDR3 region has 15 residues. The chain's CDR3 is CASSLVVGHQETQYF. The DNA of the CDR3 is TGCGCCAGCAGCTTGGTTGTGGGACACCAAGAGACCCAGTACTTC.

This chain uses TRBV29-1 with TRBJ1-1; the D gene is possibly TRBD1 (5 bases). Trimming took off 5 bases at V and 9 bases at J, with 19 bases between the two ends. This CDR3 is 13 amino acids long. CDR1 is SQVTM and CDR2 is ANQGSEA in the germline V gene. For the CDR3, the DNA is TGCAGCGTTCCCAAATCGGCAGGGCAAAAAGCTTTCTTT. It encodes CSVPKSAGQKAFF.

The genes are TRBV10-1 and TRBJ2-2; 11 nucleotides line up with TRBD1. The CDR3 totals 15 residues. The V gene end was trimmed by 6 bases and the J gene end by 3 bases; junction bases not matched to a gene: 3. The germline CDR1 and CDR2 sequences are WNHNN and SYGVQD (reference sequence). This chain's CDR3 is CASRGTGGYTGELFF. CDR3 DNA: TGCGCCAGCAGGGGGACAGGGGGTTACACCGGGGAGCTGTTTTTT.

The CDR3 DNA sequence: TGTGCCAGCAGTTTAGCTGCGGGGGCAAACACCTTC. Translation gives CASSLAAGANTF. V usage is TRBV12-3 or TRBV12-4 and J usage is TRBJ1-2; the D gene is possibly TRBD1 (6 bases). CDR3 length: 12 amino acids. Trimming removed 0 bases from V and 12 bases from J, with 11 bases in between.

The chain is built from TRBV29-1 and TRBJ1-1; TRBD1 agrees at 9 bases. This CDR3 comprises 13 residues. CDR1 SQVTM and CDR2 ANQGSEA come from the germline V gene. Germline trimming cut 5 bases from V and 1 base from J; bases unmatched to any gene: 2. CDR3 sequence: CSVSDRGNTEAFF. Here the CDR3 DNA reads TGCAGCGTTTCGGACAGGGGGAACACTGAAGCTTTCTTT.

Concerning this clone: The same CDR3 also results from other DNA sequences found in this sample. CDR3 coding DNA: TGTGCCAGCAGTTTAAGGGGCGACTATGGCTACACCTTC. This sequence encodes CASSLRGDYGYTF. This chain links TRBV27 with TRBJ1-2; TRBD1 is a possible D gene (5 bases). Germline CDR1 MNHEY, CDR2 SMNVEV (reference sequence). This CDR3 is built from 13 residues. V was shortened by 2 bases and J by 3 bases, with 7 bases between the two germline ends.

J is TRBJ2-3 and V is TRBV5-1, with 8 nucleotides matching TRBD1. CDR3 length: 14 residues. The germline gives CDR1 SGHRS, CDR2 YFSETQ. With 3 bases clipped from V and 7 bases from J, the junction kept 7 bases outside the gene matches. CDR3 in amino acids: CASSSGQGKNTQYF. The DNA for the CDR3 is TGCGCCAGCAGCTCAGGACAGGGAAAGAATACGCAGTATTTT.

The chain carries TRBV15 and TRBJ1-1, with D perhaps TRBD1 (6 bases). The CDR3 extends over 15 amino acids. The V gene lost 1 base and the J gene lost 3 bases, with 12 bases spanning the gap. Germline assignment: CDR1 LNHNV and CDR2 YYDKDF (reference sequence). The DNA of the CDR3 is TGTGCCACCAGCAGAGGGGGGGCGCTGGACACTGAAGCTTTCTTT. Its translation is CATSRGGALDTEAFF.

The chain couples TRBV6-6 to TRBJ2-4, with D possibly being TRBD2 (6 bases). Trimming cost V 4 bases and J 7 bases, with 14 bases left between them. In germline, CDR1 is MNHNY, CDR2 SVGAGI (reference sequence). This CDR3 is 14 amino acids long. CDR3 DNA sequence: TGTGCCAGCAGTTCGGGACTTCGGAGGAACATTCAGTACTTC. As protein: CASSSGLRRNIQYF.

The chain links TRBV30 to TRBJ1-2; TRBD1 matches at 9 bases. V shed 0 bases and J 7 bases; nucleotides not matched to a gene: 9. This CDR3 spans 15 amino acids. Germline V gene data show CDR1 as GTSNPN and CDR2 as SVGIG (reference sequence). The CDR3 region is CAWSVNTGGAGGYTF. In DNA form, the CDR3 reads TGTGCCTGGAGTGTAAATACAGGGGGCGCGGGTGGCTACACCTTC. Combining the CDR3 with reference TRBV30 and TRBJ1-2 gives the whole variable domain SQTIHQWPATLVQPVGSPLSLECTVEGTSNPNLYWYRQAAGRGLQLLFYSVGIGQISSEVPQNLSASRPQDRQFILSSKKLLLSDSGFYLCAWSVNTGGAGGYTFGSGTRLTVV.